This TCR beta chain was sequenced during a study of lymphopenia after photon versus proton radiotherapy (dated by TCRdb to between 2018 and 2021). As for the study more broadly: In patients with gastrointestinal tumors who developed high-grade lymphopenia, the study compared the immunological effects of photon radiation therapy with those of proton radiation therapy. The 15 to 20 patients in the cohort had gastrointestinal tumors, were treated with either photon or proton therapy, and subsequently developed lymphopenia. The goal of the study was to describe how the two radiation modalities differ in their effects on the immune system. General conclusions and limits of the study: During treatment, patients who received proton therapy stayed relatively stable, whereas patients who received photon therapy lost naive T cells and TCR diversity and gained effector/memory populations. After the lymphocyte count nadir, repertoires from photon-treated patients showed oligoclonal expansion, particularly of CD8+ Temra cells, and this expansion drove the decline in diversity. The authors looked at the survival association only in patients who died, and they framed better survival with proton therapy as a possibility rather than a demonstrated result. Across the cohort, among patients who died, a greater drop in TCR diversity after the nadir was inversely correlated with overall survival time.

Turning to this clone: Its antigen is currently not known. Qualities for individual bases were not recorded, and no much larger clone is one base off.

Receptor amplification or capture employed the immunoSEQ multiplex PCR assay. T cell repertoires were profiled by deep sequencing of rearranged TCR beta loci, alongside multiparametric flow cytometry. The clones in this table, taken by TCRdb from immuneACCESS, are in-frame only. Not every clone is retained; where verified, under half of the shortfall comes from an unresolved V gene, and the cause of the rest is unknown. The sample profile shows 6,000 to 9,000 clones; approximately 93% of them were found once. Of the sample, 1.5% to 2% falls within the top ten clones. Its CDR3 holds 14 amino acids, cysteine through phenylalanine. CDR3 DNA only is kept here, 42 bases in frame from base 1. According to the germline V gene, CDR1 reads SGHAT and CDR2 reads FQNNGV. Deletion took 3 bases off V and 3 bases off J, with a span of 11 bases between the germline ends.

The source material was peripheral blood, sampled from a patient treated with photon-based radiotherapy. This TCR was recovered from a woman aged 50 to 60 with cholangiocarcinoma. Here the chain combines TRBV11-2 and TRBJ1-1; the best D guess is TRBD1, with 5 bases matching. The DNA sequence is TGTGCCAGCAGCTTCTGGGGGGGTGACACTGAAGCTTTCTTT. This encodes CASSFWGGDTEAFF. The full variable domain, with segments outside the CDR3 supplied by the reference TRBV11-2 and TRBJ1-1 proteins, appears as EAGVAQSPRYKIIEKRQSVAFWCNPISGHATLYWYQQILGQGPKLLIQFQNNGVVDDSQLPKDRFSAERLKGVDSTLKIQPAKLEDSAVYLCASSFWGGDTEAFFGQGTRLTVV.